This T cell receptor beta chain was identified during a study of blood T cells in healthy people across ages. Study-wide results and caveats: In older individuals, TCR beta diversity per million T cells was lower, falling roughly linearly with age.

Donors ranged from 6 to 90 years old and were healthy Caucasians in Russia. This CDR3 contains 16 residues. Germline loops: CDR1 LGHNA, CDR2 YSLEER. V gave up 0 bases and J gave up 4 bases, with 13 bases separating them. This clonotype was counted a few times. What it recognizes is unknown. Alongside a J-beta primer mix, a sample-barcoded 5' primer served in a second PCR lasting about 7 to 12 cycles. One entry per CDR3 protein, called by TCRdb with MiXCR from the 5' RACE reads. Of 950,000 to 1,200,000 distinct CDR3 sequences in the sample, less than 45% were seen once. The rearrangement links TRBV4-3 to TRBJ1-5, with D perhaps TRBD1 (5 bases). The sequence was collected from a man aged 18 to 29 in good health. The sequenced material came from blood. CDR3 nucleotide sequence: TGCGCCAGCAGCCAAGAACCCGGGGCGAATAATCAGCCCCAGCATTTT. This sequence encodes CASSQEPGANNQPQHF.